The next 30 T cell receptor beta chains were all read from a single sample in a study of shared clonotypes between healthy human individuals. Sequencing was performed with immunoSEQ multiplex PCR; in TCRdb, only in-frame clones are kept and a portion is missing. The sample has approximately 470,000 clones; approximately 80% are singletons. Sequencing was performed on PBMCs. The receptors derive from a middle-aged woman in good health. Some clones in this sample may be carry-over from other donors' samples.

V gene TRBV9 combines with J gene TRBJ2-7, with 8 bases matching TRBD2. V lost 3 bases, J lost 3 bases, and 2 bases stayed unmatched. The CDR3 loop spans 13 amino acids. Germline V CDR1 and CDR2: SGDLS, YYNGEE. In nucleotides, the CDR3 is TGTGCCAGCAGCGATCTAGCGGGCTACGAGCAGTACTTC. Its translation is CASSDLAGYEQYF.

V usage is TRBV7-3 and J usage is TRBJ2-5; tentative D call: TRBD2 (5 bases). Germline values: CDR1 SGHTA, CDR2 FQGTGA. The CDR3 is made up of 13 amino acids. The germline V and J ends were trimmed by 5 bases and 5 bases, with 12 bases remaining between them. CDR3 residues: CASSELLGETQYF. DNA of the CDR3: TGTGCCAGCAGCGAACTACTAGGCGAGACCCAGTACTTC.

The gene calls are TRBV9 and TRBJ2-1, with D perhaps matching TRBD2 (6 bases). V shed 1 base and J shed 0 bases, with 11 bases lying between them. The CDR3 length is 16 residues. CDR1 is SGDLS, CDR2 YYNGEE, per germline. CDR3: CASSVRGAGSYNEQFF. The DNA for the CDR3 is TGTGCCAGCAGCGTAAGGGGAGCGGGCTCCTACAATGAGCAGTTCTTC.

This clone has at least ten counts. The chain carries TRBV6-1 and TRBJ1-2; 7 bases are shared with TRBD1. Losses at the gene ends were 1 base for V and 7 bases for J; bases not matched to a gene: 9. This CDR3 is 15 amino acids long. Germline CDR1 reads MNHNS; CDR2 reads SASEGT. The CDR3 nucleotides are TGTGCCAGCAGTGAAGAATCAGGGGGTGTCGGTGGCTACACCTTC. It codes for CASSEESGGVGGYTF.

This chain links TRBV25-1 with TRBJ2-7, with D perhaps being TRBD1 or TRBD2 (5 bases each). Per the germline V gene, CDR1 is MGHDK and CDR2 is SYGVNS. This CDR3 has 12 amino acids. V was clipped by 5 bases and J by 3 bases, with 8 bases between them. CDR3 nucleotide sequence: TGTGCCAGCAGTTCAGGGAGCTACGAGCAGTACTTC. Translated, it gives CASSSGSYEQYF.

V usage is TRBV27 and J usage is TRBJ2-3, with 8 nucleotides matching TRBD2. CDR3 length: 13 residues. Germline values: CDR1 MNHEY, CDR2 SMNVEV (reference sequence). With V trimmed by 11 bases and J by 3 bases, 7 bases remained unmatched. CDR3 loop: CASREGWTDTQYF. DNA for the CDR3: TGTGCCTCCCGGGAGGGCTGGACAGATACGCAGTATTTT.

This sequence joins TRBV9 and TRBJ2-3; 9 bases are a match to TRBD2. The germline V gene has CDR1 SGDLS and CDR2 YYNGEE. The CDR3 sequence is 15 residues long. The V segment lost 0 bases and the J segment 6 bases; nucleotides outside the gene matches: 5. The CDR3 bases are TGTGCCAGCAGCGTAGCTTTTGCGGGAGGGGATACGCAGTATTTT. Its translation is CASSVAFAGGDTQYF. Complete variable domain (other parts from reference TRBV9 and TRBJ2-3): DSGVTQTPKHLITATGQRVTLRCSPRSGDLSVYWYQQSLDQGLQFLIQYYNGEERAKGNILERFSAQQFPDLHSELNLSSLELGDSALYFCASSVAFAGGDTQYFGPGTRLTVL.

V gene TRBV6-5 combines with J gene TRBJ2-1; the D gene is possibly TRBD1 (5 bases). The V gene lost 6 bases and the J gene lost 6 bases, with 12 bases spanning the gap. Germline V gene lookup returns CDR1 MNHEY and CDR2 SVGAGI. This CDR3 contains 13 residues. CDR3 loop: CASSQGPSNEQFF. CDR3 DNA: TGTGCCAGCAGCCAGGGTCCGAGCAATGAGCAGTTCTTC.

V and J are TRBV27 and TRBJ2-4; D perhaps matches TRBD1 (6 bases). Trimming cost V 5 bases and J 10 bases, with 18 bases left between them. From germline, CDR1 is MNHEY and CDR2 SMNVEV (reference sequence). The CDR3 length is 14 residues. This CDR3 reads CASSRNRDIWIQYF. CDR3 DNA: TGTGCCAGCAGTCGGAACCGGGACATTTGGATTCAGTACTTC.

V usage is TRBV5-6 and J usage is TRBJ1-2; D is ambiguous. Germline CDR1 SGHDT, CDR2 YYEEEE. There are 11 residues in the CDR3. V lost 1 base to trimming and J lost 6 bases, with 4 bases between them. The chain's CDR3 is CASSLTNGYTF. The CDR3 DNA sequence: TGTGCCAGCAGCTTGACAAATGGCTACACCTTC.

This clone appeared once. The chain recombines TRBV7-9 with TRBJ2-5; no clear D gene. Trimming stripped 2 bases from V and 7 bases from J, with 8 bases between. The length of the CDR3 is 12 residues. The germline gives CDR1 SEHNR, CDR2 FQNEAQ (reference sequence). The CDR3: CASSLPPGTQYF. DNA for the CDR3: TGTGCCAGCAGCTTACCCCCGGGGACCCAGTACTTC. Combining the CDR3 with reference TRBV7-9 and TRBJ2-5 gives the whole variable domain DTGVSQNPRHKITKRGQNVTFRCDPISEHNRLYWYRQTLGQGPEFLTYFQNEAQLEKSRLLSDRFSAERPKGSFSTLEIQRTEQGDSAMYLCASSLPPGTQYFGPGTRLLVL.

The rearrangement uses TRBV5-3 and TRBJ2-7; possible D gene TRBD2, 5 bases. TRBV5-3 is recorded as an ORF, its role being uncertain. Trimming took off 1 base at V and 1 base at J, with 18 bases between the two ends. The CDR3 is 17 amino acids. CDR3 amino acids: CARSLIQWLALSYEQYF. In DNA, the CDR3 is TGTGCCAGAAGCTTGATTCAGTGGTTAGCGCTATCCTACGAGCAGTACTTC.

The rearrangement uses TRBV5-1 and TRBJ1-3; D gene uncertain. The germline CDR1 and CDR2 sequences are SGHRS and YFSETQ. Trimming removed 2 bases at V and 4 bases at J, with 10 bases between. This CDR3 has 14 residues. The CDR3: CASSLGQVGNTIYF. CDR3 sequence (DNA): TGCGCCAGCAGCTTAGGGCAGGTCGGAAACACCATATATTTT.

In nucleotides, the CDR3 is TGTGCCAGCAGCCAGGGACTAGACTTCCAAGAGACCCAGTACTTC. The encoded protein is CASSQGLDFQETQYF. This rearrangement joins TRBV9 to TRBJ2-5; 8 nucleotides align to TRBD2. Germline lookup yields CDR1 SGDLS and CDR2 YYNGEE. CDR3 length: 15 amino acids. The ends lost 4 bases at V and 1 base at J; junction bases unmatched: 6. Based on the CDR3 plus reference TRBV9 and TRBJ2-5, the full variable domain is DSGVTQTPKHLITATGQRVTLRCSPRSGDLSVYWYQQSLDQGLQFLIQYYNGEERAKGNILERFSAQQFPDLHSELNLSSLELGDSALYFCASSQGLDFQETQYFGPGTRLLVL.

The CDR3 DNA reads as TGTGCCAGCAGCTTGGGCAATTGGAAGACCCAGTACTTC. Protein product: CASSLGNWKTQYF. The chain joins TRBV5-8 to TRBJ2-5; D remains ambiguous. The V end lost 0 bases, the J end lost 6 bases, and 9 bases lay between the germline ends. Germline V lookup: CDR1 SGHTS, CDR2 YDEGEE. The CDR3 contains 13 residues. Full variable domain (remainder filled in from reference TRBV5-8 and TRBJ2-5): EAGVTQSPTHLIKTRGQQATLRCSPISGHTSVYWYQQALGLGLQFLLWYDEGEERNRGNFPPRFSGRQFPNYSSELNVNALELEDSALYLCASSLGNWKTQYFGPGTRLLVL.

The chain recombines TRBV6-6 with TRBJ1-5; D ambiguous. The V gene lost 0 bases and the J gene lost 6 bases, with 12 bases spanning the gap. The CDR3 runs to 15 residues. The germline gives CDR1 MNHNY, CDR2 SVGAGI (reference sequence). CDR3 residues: CASSYSMSPPQPQHF. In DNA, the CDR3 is TGTGCCAGCAGTTACTCGATGTCCCCCCCTCAGCCCCAGCATTTT.

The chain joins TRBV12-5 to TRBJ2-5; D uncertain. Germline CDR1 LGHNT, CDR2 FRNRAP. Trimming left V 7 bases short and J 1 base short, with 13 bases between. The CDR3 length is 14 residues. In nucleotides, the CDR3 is TGTGCTAGTGCAGATCCCCCTCTCCAAGAGACCCAGTACTTC. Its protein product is CASADPPLQETQYF.

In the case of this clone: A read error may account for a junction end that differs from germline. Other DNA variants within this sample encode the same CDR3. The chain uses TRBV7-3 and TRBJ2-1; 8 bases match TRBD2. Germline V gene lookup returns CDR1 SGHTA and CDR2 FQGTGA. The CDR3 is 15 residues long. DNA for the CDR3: TGTGCCAGTAGCTATAGCGGGAATACCGAGGAGGAGCAGTTCTTC. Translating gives CASSYSGNTEEEQFF.

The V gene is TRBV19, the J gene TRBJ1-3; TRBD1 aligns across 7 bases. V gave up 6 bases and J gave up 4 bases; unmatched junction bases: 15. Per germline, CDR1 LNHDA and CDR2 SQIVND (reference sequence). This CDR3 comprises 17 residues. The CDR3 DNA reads TGTGCCAGTAGCGCGCAAGGTGGACAGGCGAACGGAAACACCATATATTTT. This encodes CASSAQGGQANGNTIYF. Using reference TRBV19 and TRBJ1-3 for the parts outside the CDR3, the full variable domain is DGGITQSPKYLFRKEGQNVTLSCEQNLNHDAMYWYRQDPGQGLRLIYYSQIVNDFQKGDIAEGYSVSREKKESFPLTVTSAQKNPTAFYLCASSAQGGQANGNTIYFGEGSWLTVV.

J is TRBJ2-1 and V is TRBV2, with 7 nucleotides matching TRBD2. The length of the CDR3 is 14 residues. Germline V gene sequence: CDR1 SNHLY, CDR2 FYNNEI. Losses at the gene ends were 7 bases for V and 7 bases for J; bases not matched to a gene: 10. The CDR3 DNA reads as TGTGCCAGCAATGGGAGGACTAGTCGGAATGAGCAGTTCTTC. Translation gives CASNGRTSRNEQFF.

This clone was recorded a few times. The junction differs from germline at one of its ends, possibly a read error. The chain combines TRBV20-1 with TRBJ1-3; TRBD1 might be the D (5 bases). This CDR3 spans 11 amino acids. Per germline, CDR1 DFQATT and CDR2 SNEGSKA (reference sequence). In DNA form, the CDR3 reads TGCAGTGCTAACCAGGGAAGCACCATATATTTT. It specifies CSANQGSTIYF.

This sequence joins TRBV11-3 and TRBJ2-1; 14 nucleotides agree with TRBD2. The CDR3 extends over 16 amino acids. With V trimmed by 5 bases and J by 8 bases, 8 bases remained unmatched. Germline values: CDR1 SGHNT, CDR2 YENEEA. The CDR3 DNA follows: TGTGCCAGCAGCAAAGGGACTAGCGGGAGAAGCGATGAGCAGTTCTTC. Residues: CASSKGTSGRSDEQFF. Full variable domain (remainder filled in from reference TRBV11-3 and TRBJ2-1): EAGVVQSPRYKIIEKKQPVAFWCNPISGHNTLYWYLQNLGQGPELLIRYENEEAVDDSQLPKDRFSAERLKGVDSTLKIQPAELGDSAVYLCASSKGTSGRSDEQFFGPGTRLTVL.

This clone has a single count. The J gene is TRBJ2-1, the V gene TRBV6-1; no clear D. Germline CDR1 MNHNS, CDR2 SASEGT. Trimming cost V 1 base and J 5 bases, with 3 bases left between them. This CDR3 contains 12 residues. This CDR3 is CASSEGDNEQFF. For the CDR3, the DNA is TGTGCCAGCAGTGAAGGGGACAATGAGCAGTTCTTC.

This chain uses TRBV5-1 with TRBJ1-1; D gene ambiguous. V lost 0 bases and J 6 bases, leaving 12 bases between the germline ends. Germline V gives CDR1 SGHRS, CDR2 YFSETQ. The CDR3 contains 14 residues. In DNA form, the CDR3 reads TGCGCCAGCAGCTTGGTGAGGTCCGAGGCTGAAGCTTTCTTT. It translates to CASSLVRSEAEAFF.

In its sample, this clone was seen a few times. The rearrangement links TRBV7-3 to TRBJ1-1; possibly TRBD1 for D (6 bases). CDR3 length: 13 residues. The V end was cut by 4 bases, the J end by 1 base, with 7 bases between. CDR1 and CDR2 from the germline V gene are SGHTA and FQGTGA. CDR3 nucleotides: TGTGCCAGCAGCTCACAGGGGAACACTGAAGCTTTCTTT. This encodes CASSSQGNTEAFF.

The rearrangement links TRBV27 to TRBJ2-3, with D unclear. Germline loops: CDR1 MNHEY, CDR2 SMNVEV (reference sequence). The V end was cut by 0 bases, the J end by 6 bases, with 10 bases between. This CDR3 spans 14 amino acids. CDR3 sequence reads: CASSLSIVGDTQYF. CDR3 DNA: TGTGCCAGCAGTTTATCGATTGTTGGGGATACGCAGTATTTT.

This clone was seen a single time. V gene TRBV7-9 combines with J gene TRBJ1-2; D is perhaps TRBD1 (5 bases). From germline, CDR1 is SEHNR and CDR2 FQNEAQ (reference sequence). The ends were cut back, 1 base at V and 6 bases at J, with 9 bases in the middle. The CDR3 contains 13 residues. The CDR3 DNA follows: TGTGCCAGCAGCTTAGTGGCACAGGATGGCTACACCTTC. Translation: CASSLVAQDGYTF.

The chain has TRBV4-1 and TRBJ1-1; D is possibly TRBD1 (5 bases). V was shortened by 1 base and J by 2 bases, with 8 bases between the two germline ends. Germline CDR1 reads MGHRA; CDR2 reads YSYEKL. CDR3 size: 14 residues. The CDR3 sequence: CASSQVRENTEAFF. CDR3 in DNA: TGCGCCAGCAGCCAAGTCAGGGAAAACACTGAAGCTTTCTTT.

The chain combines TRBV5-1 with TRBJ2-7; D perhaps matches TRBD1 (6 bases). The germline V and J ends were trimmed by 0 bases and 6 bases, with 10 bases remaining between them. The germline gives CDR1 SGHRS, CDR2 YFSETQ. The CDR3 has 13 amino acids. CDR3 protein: CASSLGQVAEQYF. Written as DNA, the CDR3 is TGCGCCAGCAGCTTGGGACAGGTGGCCGAGCAGTACTTC.

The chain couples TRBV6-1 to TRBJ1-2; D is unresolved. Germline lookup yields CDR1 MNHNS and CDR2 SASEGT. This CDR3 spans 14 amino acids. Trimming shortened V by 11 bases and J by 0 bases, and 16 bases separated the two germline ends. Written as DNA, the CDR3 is TGTGCCGGCTCCCCATGGGAAGCTAACTATGGCTACACCTTC. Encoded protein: CAGSPWEANYGYTF.